The 27 T cell receptor beta chains presented below share a single source sample, sequenced in a study of blood T cell repertoires in COVID-19. This table comes from immunoSEQ multiplex PCR, and its TCRdb copy is limited to in-frame clones, with some not included. This table has approximately 65,000 clones, around 80% appearing once. Sequenced input: PBMCs or T cells enriched from blood (not recorded which). These receptors all come from a woman aged 35 to 49 with acute COVID-19.

A single count supports this clone. The V and J genes are TRBV6-2 or TRBV6-3 and TRBJ2-1; D is uncertain. Between the trimmed V and J ends, which lost 2 bases and 4 bases, there was a span of 6 bases. The CDR3 runs to 13 residues. Looked up from germline, CDR1 is MNHEY and CDR2 is SVGEGT. CDR3 region: CASSYGRYNEQFF. For the CDR3, the DNA is TGTGCCAGCAGTTACGGGCGATACAATGAGCAGTTCTTC.

The chain has TRBV2 and TRBJ2-7, with D perhaps TRBD2 (7 bases). Germline lookup yields CDR1 SNHLY and CDR2 FYNNEI. The CDR3 has 14 amino acids. Trimming pared 7 bases from V and 0 bases from J, leaving 13 bases between. CDR3 sequence: CASTPGGGSYEQYF. The CDR3, as DNA: TGTGCCAGCACCCCGGGGGGCGGCTCCTACGAGCAGTACTTC.

V gene TRBV19 combines with J gene TRBJ2-2; 8 bases are a match to TRBD1. Germline V lookup: CDR1 LNHDA, CDR2 SQIVND (reference sequence). The CDR3 covers 15 residues. The V gene end was trimmed by 1 base and the J gene end by 4 bases; junction bases not matched to a gene: 2. The DNA for the CDR3 is TGTGCCAGTAGTATAGGACAGGGGAGCACCGGGGAGCTGTTTTTT. It translates to CASSIGQGSTGELFF.

The chain joins TRBV5-4 to TRBJ2-5, with 7 positions matching TRBD2. Germline trimming cut 4 bases from V and 5 bases from J; bases unmatched to any gene: 11. The CDR3 is 15 residues long. Germline V CDR1 and CDR2: SGHNT, YYREEE (reference sequence). The CDR3 region is CASSRGVEGRETQYF. In nucleotides, the CDR3 is TGTGCCAGCAGCCGGGGGGTGGAAGGGCGGGAGACCCAGTACTTC. Full variable domain (missing parts from reference TRBV5-4 and TRBJ2-5): ETGVTQSPTHLIKTRGQQVTLRCSSQSGHNTVSWYQQALGQGPQFIFQYYREEENGRGNFPPRFSGLQFPNYSSELNVNALELDDSALYLCASSRGVEGRETQYFGPGTRLLVL.

The genes are TRBV4-1 and TRBJ2-4; D possibly corresponds to TRBD2 (9 bases). CDR1 and CDR2 (germline): MGHRA, YSYEKL. The V and J ends lost 7 bases and 5 bases respectively, with 21 bases between them. The CDR3 extends over 16 amino acids. CDR3: CASTPGGGRAQNIQYF. Here the CDR3 DNA reads TGCGCCAGCACCCCAGGGGGCGGGAGGGCCCAAAACATTCAGTACTTC.

The chain links TRBV4-1 to TRBJ2-1; weak D call: TRBD2 (7 bases). The germline V and J ends were trimmed by 3 bases and 4 bases, with 13 bases remaining between them. Germline CDR1 is MGHRA and CDR2 is YSYEKL. The CDR3 consists of 15 residues. The CDR3 DNA reads TGCGCCAGCAGCCAGGGGGCAGCGGGATACAATGAGCAGTTCTTC. This sequence encodes CASSQGAAGYNEQFF.

This chain connects TRBV7-8 to TRBJ1-2; 9 bases line up with TRBD1. This CDR3 has 15 amino acids. The V gene's germline CDR1 is SGHVS and CDR2 FQNEAQ. With V trimmed by 0 bases and J by 7 bases, 6 bases remained unmatched. For the CDR3, the DNA is TGTGCCAGCAGCTTAGCGCAGACAGGGGGGGGTGGCTACACCTTC. Its translation: CASSLAQTGGGGYTF.

This chain uses TRBV7-6 with TRBJ1-1; 10 bases align to TRBD1. The CDR3 length is 15 residues. The junction had 3 bases not matched to a gene; V was cut back by 5 bases and J by 0 bases. Germline lookup yields CDR1 SGHVS and CDR2 FNYEAQ. In nucleotides, the CDR3 is TGTGCCAGCAGCCGACAGGGGGCCATGAACACTGAAGCTTTCTTT. Its translation: CASSRQGAMNTEAFF.

The chain joins TRBV11-2 to TRBJ1-1; TRBD1 might be the D (5 bases). Between the trimmed V and J ends, which lost 9 bases and 0 bases, there was a span of 20 bases. The CDR3 is 16 amino acids. Germline lookup yields CDR1 SGHAT and CDR2 FQNNGV. The CDR3 reads CASQPRVGLVNTEAFF. CDR3 coding DNA: TGTGCCAGTCAACCCCGAGTGGGGCTGGTGAACACTGAAGCTTTCTTT.

This chain links TRBV24-1 with TRBJ2-6; 7 nucleotides line up with TRBD1. Germline CDR1 KGHDR, CDR2 SFDVKD. Trimming at V came to 4 bases and at J to 4 bases, leaving 15 bases not matched to a gene. This CDR3 spans 19 amino acids. CDR3 sequence reads: CATSDSFARQGRGANVLTF. The CDR3 coding sequence is TGTGCCACCAGTGACTCATTTGCCCGACAGGGACGGGGGGCCAACGTCCTGACTTTC.

This chain connects TRBV28 to TRBJ2-6, with D possibly matching TRBD2 (5 bases). The CDR3 covers 17 residues. V was clipped by 6 bases and J by 0 bases, with 15 bases between them. Germline-derived CDR1 and CDR2 are MDHEN and SYDVKM. For the CDR3, the DNA is TGTGCCAGCAGGACCACCGGGGTCTTCTCTGGGGCCAACGTCCTGACTTTC. Its translation is CASRTTGVFSGANVLTF.

The genes are TRBV28 and TRBJ2-7; 10 nucleotides align to TRBD1. CDR1 and CDR2 from the germline V gene are MDHEN and SYDVKM. V lost 5 bases and J lost 1; bases outside the gene matches: 5. The CDR3 is made up of 15 amino acids. The CDR3 spells CASSRRTGGSYEQYV. In DNA, the CDR3 is TGTGCCAGCAGTCGAAGGACAGGGGGGTCCTACGAGCAGTACGTC.

The chain links TRBV25-1 to TRBJ2-1; 9 bases are a match to TRBD1. The germline CDR1 and CDR2 sequences are MGHDK and SYGVNS. This CDR3 comprises 14 residues. The V segment lost 6 bases and the J segment 7 bases; nucleotides outside the gene matches: 7. The CDR3 bases are TGTGCCAGCAGACCGGGACAGGGAGGTAATGAGCAGTTCTTC. Translating gives CASRPGQGGNEQFF.

The rearrangement joins TRBV7-3 to TRBJ2-1; 10 nucleotides match TRBD2. The CDR3 contains 15 residues. Losses at the gene ends were 5 bases for V and 4 bases for J; bases not matched to a gene: 5. Germline CDR1 and CDR2: SGHTA and FQGTGA. This chain's CDR3 is CASSAAAGGYNEQFF. CDR3 in DNA: TGTGCCAGCAGCGCAGCAGCGGGGGGGTACAATGAGCAGTTCTTC.

This clone showed up just a few times. CDR3 nucleotides: TGCAGCGCAAGGGAGGGGACGGAAGCTTTCTTT. The encoded protein is CSAREGTEAFF. This chain connects TRBV29-1 to TRBJ1-1; tentative D call: TRBD1 (5 bases). Deletions cut 7 bases from V and 8 bases from J, with 14 bases between. This CDR3 region has 11 residues. In germline, CDR1 is SQVTM, CDR2 ANQGSEA.

This clone has more than one count but fewer than ten. V usage is TRBV28 and J usage is TRBJ2-4; D is unclear. Germline CDR1 MDHEN, CDR2 SYDVKM. Trimming removed 3 bases from V and 0 bases from J, with 9 bases in between. The CDR3 sequence is 15 residues long. The CDR3 loop is CASSFFGIAKNIQYF. The CDR3 nucleotides read TGTGCCAGCAGTTTTTTTGGCATAGCCAAAAACATTCAGTACTTC.

This rearrangement joins TRBV5-1 to TRBJ2-5, with a possible D match to TRBD2 (5 bases). Germline CDR1 SGHRS, CDR2 YFSETQ. The CDR3 is 14 amino acids. The V end lost 0 bases, the J end lost 5 bases, and 11 bases lay between the germline ends. The CDR3 region has the DNA TGCGCCAGCAGCTTGGGCGCGGGTGGGGAGACCCAGTACTTC. Protein product: CASSLGAGGETQYF.

The V call is TRBV19, the J call TRBJ2-1, with 9 nucleotides matching TRBD1. The germline gives CDR1 LNHDA, CDR2 SQIVND (reference sequence). This CDR3 has 14 amino acids. V trimming: 5 bases; J trimming: 9 bases; junction bases outside the gene matches: 8. This chain's CDR3 is CASSLGQGMGEQFF. Here the CDR3 DNA reads TGTGCCAGTAGTTTGGGACAGGGTATGGGTGAGCAGTTCTTC.

Only one count was recorded for this clone. The rearrangement uses TRBV27 and TRBJ1-6, with D maybe TRBD1 (5 bases). Germline assignment: CDR1 MNHEY and CDR2 SMNVEV (reference sequence). The CDR3 length is 15 residues. Trimming removed 3 bases at V and 11 bases at J, with 17 bases between. The CDR3 DNA is TGTGCCAGCAGTTTGGGGGGTGGAGGGATAACACCCCTCCACTTT. Protein sequence: CASSLGGGGITPLHF.

The chain is built from TRBV9 and TRBJ2-7; the match to TRBD2 covers 8 bases. Germline V gene lookup returns CDR1 SGDLS and CDR2 YYNGEE. V shed 0 bases and J 6 bases; nucleotides not matched to a gene: 11. The length of the CDR3 is 16 residues. The CDR3 loop is CASSVGPGGHHFEQYF. CDR3 nucleotides: TGTGCCAGCAGCGTAGGGCCGGGAGGGCACCACTTCGAGCAGTACTTC.

This chain connects TRBV24-1 to TRBJ2-1, with 10 bases that match TRBD2. CDR3 length: 14 amino acids. V shed 4 bases and J 6 bases; nucleotides not matched to a gene: 2. Germline CDR1 reads KGHDR; CDR2 reads SFDVKD. CDR3: CATSDSSGSNEQFF. The CDR3 DNA follows: TGTGCCACCAGTGACTCTAGCGGGAGCAATGAGCAGTTCTTC.

The chain carries TRBV11-2 and TRBJ1-5, with D unclear. The CDR3 has 14 amino acids. In germline, CDR1 is SGHAT, CDR2 FQNNGV. With 5 bases removed from V and 7 bases from J, the gap between germline ends came to 15 bases. The CDR3 nucleotides read TGTGCCAGCAGCCTACATCAGACGGGGCAGCCCCAGCATTTT. Protein sequence: CASSLHQTGQPQHF.

V gene TRBV29-1 combines with J gene TRBJ1-3; a weak D match, TRBD1 (5 bases). The CDR3 sequence is 12 residues long. V was trimmed by 6 bases and J by 0 bases, leaving 6 bases between them. Germline CDR1 SQVTM, CDR2 ANQGSEA. In DNA, the CDR3 is TGCAGCGTGGGACTCTCTGGAAACACCATATATTTT. This codes for CSVGLSGNTIYF. The whole variable domain, filled in from reference TRBV29-1 and TRBJ1-3, reads SAVISQKPSRDICQRGTSLTIQCQVDSQVTMMFWYRQQPGQSLTLIATANQGSEATYESGFVIDKFPISRPNLTFSTLTVSNMSPEDSSIYLCSVGLSGNTIYFGEGSWLTVV.

This sequence joins TRBV7-9 and TRBJ2-1, with 8 positions matching TRBD2. The CDR3 totals 17 residues. From germline, CDR1 is SEHNR and CDR2 FQNEAQ (reference sequence). The V and J ends lost 3 bases and 1 base, in that order; junction bases with no gene match: 8. The CDR3 nucleotides are TGTGCCAGCAGCTTCCCTATTAGCGGGGAGTCCTACAATGAGCAGTTCTTC. This codes for CASSFPISGESYNEQFF.

The chain has TRBV5-1 and TRBJ2-3, with D possibly matching TRBD1 (5 bases). The CDR3 runs to 14 residues. Germline V gives CDR1 SGHRS, CDR2 YFSETQ. The V and J ends lost 3 bases and 4 bases respectively, with 12 bases between them. The CDR3 sequence is CASSSQGPPDTQYF. The DNA of the CDR3 is TGCGCCAGCAGCTCGCAGGGCCCCCCAGATACGCAGTATTTT.

The rearrangement links TRBV10-3 to TRBJ2-7, with D maybe TRBD2 (5 bases). CDR3 length: 15 residues. Germline V gene data show CDR1 as ENHRY and CDR2 as SYGVKD. The V end lost 0 bases, the J end lost 2 bases, and 11 bases lay between the germline ends. CDR3 loop: CAISESRTSTYEQYF. CDR3 nucleotides: TGTGCCATCAGTGAGTCTCGGACTTCGACCTACGAGCAGTACTTC.

V gene TRBV7-9 combines with J gene TRBJ2-1; 10 nucleotides agree with TRBD2. The CDR3 totals 16 residues. J was trimmed by 7 bases and V by 1 base; bases with no gene match: 7. The germline gives CDR1 SEHNR, CDR2 FQNEAQ (reference sequence). The chain's CDR3 is CASSLDTSGTRNEQFF. In DNA form, the CDR3 reads TGTGCCAGCAGCTTAGATACTAGCGGGACTAGGAATGAGCAGTTCTTC.